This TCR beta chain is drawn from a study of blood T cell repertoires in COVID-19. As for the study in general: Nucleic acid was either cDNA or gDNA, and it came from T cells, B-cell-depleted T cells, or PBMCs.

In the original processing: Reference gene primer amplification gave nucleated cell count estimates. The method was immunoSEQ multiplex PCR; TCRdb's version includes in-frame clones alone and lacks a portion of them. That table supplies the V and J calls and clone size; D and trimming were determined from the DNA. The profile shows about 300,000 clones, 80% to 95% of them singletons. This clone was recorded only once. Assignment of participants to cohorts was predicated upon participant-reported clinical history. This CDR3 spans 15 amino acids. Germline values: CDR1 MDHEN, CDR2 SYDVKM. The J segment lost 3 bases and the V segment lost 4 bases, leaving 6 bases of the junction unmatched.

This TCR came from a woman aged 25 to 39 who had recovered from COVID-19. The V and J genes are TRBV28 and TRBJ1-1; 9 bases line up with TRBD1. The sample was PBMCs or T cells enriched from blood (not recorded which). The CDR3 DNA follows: TGTGCCAGCAGTTCTGGACAGGGGATTTACACTGAAGCTTTCTTT. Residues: CASSSGQGIYTEAFF.